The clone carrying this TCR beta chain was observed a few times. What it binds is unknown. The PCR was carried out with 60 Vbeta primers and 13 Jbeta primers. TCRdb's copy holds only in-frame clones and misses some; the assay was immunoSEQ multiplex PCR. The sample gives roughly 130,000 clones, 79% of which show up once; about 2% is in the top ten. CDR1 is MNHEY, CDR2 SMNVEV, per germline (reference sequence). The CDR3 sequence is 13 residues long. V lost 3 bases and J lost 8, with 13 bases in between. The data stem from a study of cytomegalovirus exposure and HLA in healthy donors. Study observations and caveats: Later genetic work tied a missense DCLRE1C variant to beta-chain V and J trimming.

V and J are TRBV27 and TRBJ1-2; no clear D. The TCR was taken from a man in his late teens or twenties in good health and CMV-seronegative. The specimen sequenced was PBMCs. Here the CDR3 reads CASSFYPPGGYTF. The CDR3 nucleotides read TGTGCCAGCAGTTTCTATCCGCCGGGGGGCTACACCTTC.